Listed here is a single T cell receptor beta chain. This clone was detected only a few times. Its specific antigen is unknown. Base qualities are missing; no much larger clone stands one base away. Each donor gave one peripheral blood draw, averaging roughly 0.11 L, which was collected into heparinised tubes. A BD FACSAria II was used to sort naive, central memory, regulatory and stem cell-like memory CD4+ T cells with a panel that included CD45RO, CCR7, CD25, CD127, CD95 and CD27. Purity was above 95% for every sorted population. Right away, PBMCs were isolated by Lymphoprep density gradient centrifugation and were stained directly, with no culture step. So that batch effects would be minimized, each experiment stained and sorted samples in pairs, pairing one healthy donor with one patient. The sample is drawn from a study of beta chain features in type 1 diabetes (dated by TCRdb to the late 2010s). With respect to the entire study: Patients and healthy donors did not differ in mean age, gender distribution, total cell number or subset yield. Across all samples, some 100,000,000 sorted cells were examined, and cell number per subset correlated strongly with RNA yield. The study compared TCRB repertoires of sorted circulating CD4+ T cell subsets between recently diagnosed type 1 diabetes patients and matched healthy donors. Regulatory and stem cell-like memory subsets were isolated from only 8 patients and about eight healthy donors, whereas naive and central memory subsets came from all 28 donors. What the authors observed across the whole study: Because cDNA rather than genomic DNA was sequenced, highly expressing activated cells could have been over-represented, although no difference in activation and CD3 levels was found between groups. Naive, central memory and regulatory TCRB repertoires appeared to be more similar among patients than among healthy donors. Shorter templates might be favored by PCR, yet because patient and control samples were amplified and corrected together, any such skew would affect both groups equally. At VDJ recombination sites, patients with type 1 diabetes made fewer insertions and deleted more nucleotides, a pattern implying thymic rearrangement abnormalities. In all four CD4+ subsets, TCRB CDR3 length was moderately but significantly shorter in type 1 diabetes patients. Only small numbers of individuals were included in the HLA sub-analyses, which left unresolved whether HLA type had any influence on TCRB rearrangement.

CDR1 and CDR2 (MDHEN, SYDVKM) derive from the germline V gene. The junction shows trimming of 5 bases on V and 5 bases on J, and the gene matches do not reach 6 bases of it. From cysteine to phenylalanine, the CDR3 is 13 amino acids long. The DNA shown is the 39-base CDR3, in frame from base 1. All of the isolated RNA was reverse transcribed with the High Capacity cDNA Reverse Transcription Kit, so expressed TCRB transcripts were sequenced. Deep immunoSEQ sequencing was applied to naive, central memory and regulatory T cell samples, giving an average of about 3.8 million total reads per sample. Sorted cells were lysed in RLT buffer, and RNA was extracted using DNase-treated RNeasy Micro or Mini kits according to cell number. To prevent cross-contamination, every cell subset was processed on its own, while patient and healthy donor samples were processed together. The immunoSEQ multiplex PCR was used to amplify TCRB sequences from cDNA, yielding 87-bp fragments that span the CDR3 region. Sequencing of the amplicons was done on the Illumina HiSeq platform. The authors' analysis ran thus. Synthetic template baselines were used to correct PCR bias computationally, reads within Hamming distance 2 were collapsed, and singletons that could not be merged were discarded. Reads were aligned against IMGT so that V, D and J genes, CDR3 length and insertions or deletions at six rearrangement sites could be assigned. Within each subset, clonotype counts were normalized to the number of sorted cells before true diversity and Gini coefficients were calculated with the tcR R package. The overlap coefficient, calculated on TCRB nucleotide sequences, was used to measure repertoire sharing. As a proxy for the pre-selection repertoire, out-of-frame TCRB sequences from naive cells were analyzed. TCRdb obtained this table from immuneACCESS and retained in-frame rearrangements with V and J assigned. These tables miss some clones; where compared with another copy, unresolved V genes account for less than half of the shortfall, and the remainder is unexplained. That table gives V, J and clone size, and the DNA gave D and trimming. This sample gives roughly 380,000 clones in total; about 20% of them show up just once. About 0.044% of the sample belongs to the ten largest clones.

The chain links TRBV28 with TRBJ2-7, and TRBD1 aligns with 7 junction nucleotides. The clonotype was recovered from a woman between 18 and 29 years old in good health. The sequenced material came from naive CD4+ T cells from blood. The cell subset or site tag for this specimen amounts to: true naive CD4+ T cells. DNA sequence: TGTGCCAGCAGTATCCCCGACAGGGACGAGCAGTACTTC. This yields the protein CASSIPDRDEQYF.